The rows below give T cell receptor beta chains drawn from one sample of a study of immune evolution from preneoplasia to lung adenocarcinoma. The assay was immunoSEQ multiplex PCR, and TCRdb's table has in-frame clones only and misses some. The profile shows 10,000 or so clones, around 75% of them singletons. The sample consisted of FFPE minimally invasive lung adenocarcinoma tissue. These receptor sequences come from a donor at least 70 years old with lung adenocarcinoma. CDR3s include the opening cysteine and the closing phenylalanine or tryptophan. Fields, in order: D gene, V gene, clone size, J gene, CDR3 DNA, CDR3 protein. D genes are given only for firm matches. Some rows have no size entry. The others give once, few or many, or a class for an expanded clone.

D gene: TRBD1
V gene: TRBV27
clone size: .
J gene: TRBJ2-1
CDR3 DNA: TGTGCCAGCAGGGTGGGGCCCCGGGACAGGGGATACAATGAGCAGTTCTTC
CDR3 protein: CASRVGPRDRGYNEQFF

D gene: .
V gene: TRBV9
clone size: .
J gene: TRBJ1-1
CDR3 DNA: TGTGCCAGCAGCGTAAGGCCAGAGAACACTGAAGCTTTCTTT
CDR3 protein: CASSVRPENTEAFF

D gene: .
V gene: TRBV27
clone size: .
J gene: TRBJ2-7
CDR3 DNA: TGTGCCAGCAGTAAGCAGGGGGGCTACGAGCAGTACTTC
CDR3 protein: CASSKQGGYEQYF

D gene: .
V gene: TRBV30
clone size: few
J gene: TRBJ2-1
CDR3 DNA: TGTGCCTGGAGTGTAGAGGGTTCTCGCTACAATGAGCAGTTCTTC
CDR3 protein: CAWSVEGSRYNEQFF

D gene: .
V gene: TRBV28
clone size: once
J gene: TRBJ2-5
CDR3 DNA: TGTGCCAGCAGTTTCGGACAAGCCCAGTACTTC
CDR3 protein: CASSFGQAQYF

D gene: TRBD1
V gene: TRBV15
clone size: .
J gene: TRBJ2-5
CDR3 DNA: TGTGCCACCAGCAGAAACCCTGACAGGGCAGAGACCCAGTACTTC
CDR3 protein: CATSRNPDRAETQYF

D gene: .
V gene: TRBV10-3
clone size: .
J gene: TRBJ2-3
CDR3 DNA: TGTGCCATCAGTGAGTCGACTCGGGACCCAGATACGCAGTATTTT
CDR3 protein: CAISESTRDPDTQYF

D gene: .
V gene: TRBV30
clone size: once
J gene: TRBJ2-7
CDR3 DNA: TGTGCCTGGAGTGTGAGAGCGGGCTTCTACGAGCAGTACTTC
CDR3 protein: CAWSVRAGFYEQYF

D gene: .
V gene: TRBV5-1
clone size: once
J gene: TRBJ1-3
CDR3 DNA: TGCGCCAGCAGCTTGGAGGTTTTGGGGCGCCTGGGGAACACCATATATTTT
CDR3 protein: CASSLEVLGRLGNTIYF

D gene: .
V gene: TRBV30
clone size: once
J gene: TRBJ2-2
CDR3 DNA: TGTGCCTGGGAGATGGGTAGCTCCGGGGAGCTGTTTTTT
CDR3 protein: CAWEMGSSGELFF

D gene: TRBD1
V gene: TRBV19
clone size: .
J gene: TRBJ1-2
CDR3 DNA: TGTGCCAGTAGTGCGGGGACAGAGCGAGGCTACACCTTC
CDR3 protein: CASSAGTERGYTF

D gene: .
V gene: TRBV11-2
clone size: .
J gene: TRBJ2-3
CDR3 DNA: TGTGCCAGCAGCTTAGTTTTAACGGCGGGGAGCACAGATACGCAGTATTTT
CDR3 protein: CASSLVLTAGSTDTQYF

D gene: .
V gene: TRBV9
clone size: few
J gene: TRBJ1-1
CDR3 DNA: TGTGCCAGCAGCGGGATAGGGATAAACACTGAAGCTTTCTTT
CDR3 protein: CASSGIGINTEAFF

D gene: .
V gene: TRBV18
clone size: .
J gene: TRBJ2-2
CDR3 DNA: TGTGCCAGCTCACCAACGGCAATAGTCACCGGGGAGCTGTTTTTT
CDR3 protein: CASSPTAIVTGELFF

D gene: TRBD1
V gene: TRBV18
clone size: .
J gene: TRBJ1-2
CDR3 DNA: TGTGCCAGCTCACTACTCGAGGGGGCGGATGGCTACACCTTC
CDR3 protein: CASSLLEGADGYTF

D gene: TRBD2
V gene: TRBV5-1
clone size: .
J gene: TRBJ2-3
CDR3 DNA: TGCGCCAGCACGGGCGGCGGGAGGGCGGGAACAGATACGCAGTATTTT
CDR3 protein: CASTGGGRAGTDTQYF

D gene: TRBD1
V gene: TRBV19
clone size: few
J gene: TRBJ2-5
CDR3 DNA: TGTGCCAGTAGAGACAGGGCGGAGAGTGGGGAGACCCAGTACTTC
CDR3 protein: CASRDRAESGETQYF

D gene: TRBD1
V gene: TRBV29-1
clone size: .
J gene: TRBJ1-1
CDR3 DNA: TGCAGCGTTGAAGGACAGGGGAGCACTGAAGCTTTCTTT
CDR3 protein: CSVEGQGSTEAFF

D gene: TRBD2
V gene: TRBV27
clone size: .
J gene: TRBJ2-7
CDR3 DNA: TGTGCCAGCAGCCGCACCGGGACTAGCGGGTCCTACGAGCAGTACTTC
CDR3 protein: CASSRTGTSGSYEQYF

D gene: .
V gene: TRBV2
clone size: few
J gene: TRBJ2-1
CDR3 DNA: TGTGCCAGCAGTGAGGACGGGAGCTCCTACAATGAGCAGTTCTTC
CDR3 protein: CASSEDGSSYNEQFF

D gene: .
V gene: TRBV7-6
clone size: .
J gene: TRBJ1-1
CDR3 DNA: TGTGCCAGCAGCTTAGGAGGGGTGGGGCGGATGAACACTGAAGCTTTCTTT
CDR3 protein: CASSLGGVGRMNTEAFF

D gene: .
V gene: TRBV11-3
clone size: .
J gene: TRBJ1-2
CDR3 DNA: TGTGCCAGCAGCTTAGACGCGGCAGGCTATGGCTACACCTTC
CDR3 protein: CASSLDAAGYGYTF